Following are 24 T cell receptor beta chains from one sample sequenced in a study of CXCR3-negative and CXCR3-positive naive CD8 T cells. Study-level points and caveats: Higher TRB CDR3 hydrophobicity marked CXCR3-positive naive cells relative to CXCR3-negative naive cells.

Via 5' RACE with UMI labels, TRB cDNA libraries were prepared. TCRdb reprocessed the 5' RACE reads and reports one entry per CDR3 protein, with no DNA. The sample features about 110,000 distinct CDR3 sequences, with approximately 0.37% in its top ten. These TCRs' antigens remain unknown. The sample consisted of naive CXCR3+ CD8+ T cells from blood. The subset denotes: CD45RO-CCR7+CD27+CD95- naive CD8+ T cells expressing CXCR3 (TNR3+). These receptor sequences come from a human donor in good health. Some clones in this sample may be carry-over from other donors' samples.

V and J are TRBV27 and TRBJ2-3; TCRdb proposes TRBD2, but this gene call is untestable without DNA. CDR1 is MNHEY, CDR2 SMNVEV, per germline (reference sequence). CDR3 length: 14 amino acids. CDR3 protein: CASSSPQKTDTQYF.

This chain links TRBV19 with TRBJ1-1. The CDR3 runs to 14 residues. Per the germline V gene, CDR1 is LNHDA and CDR2 is SQIVND (reference sequence). The CDR3 spells CASSIAELNTEAFF.

The J gene is TRBJ1-1, the V gene TRBV20-1; the TRBD1 assignment by TCRdb is unverifiable without DNA. The CDR3 consists of 14 residues. Germline lookup yields CDR1 DFQATT and CDR2 SNEGSKA (reference sequence). The CDR3 sequence is CSARLPDRVTEAFF.

This chain uses TRBV6-5 with TRBJ2-1; TCRdb names TRBD1, which stays unverified in the absence of DNA. The CDR3 is 16 amino acids. Per germline, CDR1 MNHEY and CDR2 SVGAGI. The CDR3 region is CASSQYRASSYNEQFF.

This sequence joins TRBV7-9 and TRBJ1-1. CDR3 size: 14 residues. From germline, CDR1 is SEHNR and CDR2 FQNEAQ (reference sequence). CDR3 amino acids: CASSDPRSYTEAFF. Based on the CDR3 plus reference TRBV7-9 and TRBJ1-1, the full variable domain is DTGVSQNPRHKITKRGQNVTFRCDPISEHNRLYWYRQTLGQGPEFLTYFQNEAQLEKSRLLSDRFSAERPKGSFSTLEIQRTEQGDSAMYLCASSDPRSYTEAFFGQGTRLTVV.

This sequence joins TRBV7-2 and TRBJ2-5; TCRdb outputs TRBD1, but without DNA this stays unchecked. CDR1 and CDR2 (germline): SGHTA, FQGNSA. This CDR3 is built from 16 residues. The CDR3 protein is CASSLNSGGAEETQYF.

The chain couples TRBV4-2 to TRBJ2-7; TCRdb returns TRBD1, unconfirmable since there is no DNA. From germline, CDR1 is LGHNA and CDR2 YNFKEQ. The CDR3 extends over 15 amino acids. CDR3 in amino acids: CASSRLQGADYEQYF.

This sequence joins TRBV29-1 and TRBJ2-1; checking the TCRdb D call of TRBD2 is not possible without DNA. The germline V gene encodes CDR1 SQVTM and CDR2 ANQGSEA. The CDR3 length is 14 residues. The CDR3 loop reads CSATGLAGVNEQFF.

The rearrangement joins TRBV5-6 to TRBJ1-2; TCRdb designates TRBD1, a call that cannot be tested without DNA. The germline gives CDR1 SGHDT, CDR2 YYEEEE. This CDR3 comprises 14 residues. The CDR3 region is CASSFSGINYGYTF.

The chain's CDR3 is CASSLDPSANEQFF. V is TRBV11-2 and J is TRBJ2-1; TCRdb outputs TRBD2, but without DNA this stays unchecked. CDR1 is SGHAT and CDR2 is FQNNGV in the germline V gene. The CDR3 has 14 amino acids.

The chain links TRBV21-1 to TRBJ2-7; absent DNA, TCRdb's TRBD1 call cannot be checked. TRBV21-1 is designated a pseudogene. This CDR3 is built from 14 residues. CDR3 protein: CAIREGGPYYEQYF.

J is TRBJ1-5 and V is TRBV7-6; TCRdb indicates TRBD1, and absent DNA this call remains unverified. This CDR3 comprises 16 residues. Germline V gene sequence: CDR1 SGHVS, CDR2 FNYEAQ. CDR3 amino acids: CASSPGVGFSNQPQHF. Full variable domain (outside the CDR3, taken from reference TRBV7-6 and TRBJ1-5): GAGVSQSPRYKVTKRGQDVALRCDPISGHVSLYWYRQALGQGPEFLTYFNYEAQQDKSGLPNDRFSAERPEGSISTLTIQRTEQRDSAMYRCASSPGVGFSNQPQHFGDGTRLSIL.

The rearrangement links TRBV27 to TRBJ1-1. This CDR3 has 14 amino acids. The germline gives CDR1 MNHEY, CDR2 SMNVEV (reference sequence). CDR3 loop: CASFGRLSNTEAFF.

This chain links TRBV6-2 or TRBV6-3 with TRBJ2-1; TCRdb's D gene call, TRBD1, goes unchecked for lack of DNA. The CDR3 totals 15 residues. Germline CDR1 is MNHEY and CDR2 is SVGEGT. The CDR3: CASRLMGPVVNEQFF.

The chain joins TRBV5-6 to TRBJ2-5. The CDR3 runs 13 residues. Germline V CDR1 and CDR2: SGHDT, YYEEEE. CDR3 in amino acids: CASSLGRQETQYF.

The chain recombines TRBV30 with TRBJ2-7. From germline, CDR1 is GTSNPN and CDR2 SVGIG (reference sequence). The CDR3 runs 12 residues. The CDR3 sequence is CAWSVNSYEQYF.

The chain couples TRBV7-2 to TRBJ1-5. Per the germline V gene, CDR1 is SGHTA and CDR2 is FQGNSA. CDR3 length: 14 amino acids. CDR3 sequence reads: CATQEDLLNQPQHF.

The chain joins TRBV7-9 to TRBJ1-1. CDR3 length equals 13 residues. The germline V gene encodes CDR1 SEHNR and CDR2 FQNEAQ (reference sequence). The CDR3 is CASSLAPNTEAFF.

V is TRBV20-1 and J is TRBJ2-3; absent DNA, TCRdb's TRBD2 call cannot be checked. CDR1 is DFQATT, CDR2 SNEGSKA, per germline (reference sequence). This CDR3 contains 22 residues. The CDR3 sequence: CSARPWDSPGLAGMDVPDTQYF.

The J gene is TRBJ1-2, the V gene TRBV29-1; checking the TCRdb D call of TRBD1 is not possible without DNA. CDR3 length: 12 residues. Germline values: CDR1 SQVTM, CDR2 ANQGSEA. Here the CDR3 reads CSVAGTGYGYTF.

The V call is TRBV25-1, the J call TRBJ2-7. From germline, CDR1 is MGHDK and CDR2 SYGVNS. CDR3 length equals 15 residues. The CDR3 spells CASSEVSADSYEQYF.

This chain joins TRBV11-1 and TRBJ2-7; the D call of TRBD2 rests on TCRdb alone, since no DNA is present to check it. Per germline, CDR1 SGHAT and CDR2 FQDESV (reference sequence). CDR3 size: 15 residues. The CDR3 here is CASSPGTSGTYEQYF.

The chain employs TRBV7-2 and TRBJ1-1; the TCRdb D gene call, TRBD1, has no DNA to confirm it. Per the germline V gene, CDR1 is SGHTA and CDR2 is FQGNSA. The CDR3 totals 14 residues. The chain's CDR3 is CASSFRQMNTEAFF.

The chain recombines TRBV29-1 with TRBJ2-7; TCRdb returns TRBD1, unconfirmable since there is no DNA. The CDR3 contains 14 residues. The germline gives CDR1 SQVTM, CDR2 ANQGSEA. CDR3: CSVEPGGAGYEQYF.